This entry features one T cell receptor (beta chain) sequence. Its antigen is undetermined. The source of the sample is a study of cytomegalovirus exposure and HLA in healthy donors. General study results and limits: Several of the most significant clusters appeared, in a later analysis, to be linked to common viral pathogens. Previous analysis showed most TCR beta V segments were productive about 87% or about 30% of the time.

Primers included in the PCR were 60 Vbeta and 13 Jbeta primers. TCRdb's table, derived via immunoSEQ multiplex PCR, lists solely in-frame clones and lacks some. The sample yields over 150,000 clones, less than 85% seen once. CDR3 length: 16 amino acids. V was trimmed by 0 bases and J by 2 bases, leaving 12 bases between them. Germline V lookup: CDR1 SGDLS, CDR2 YYNGEE. Source material: PBMCs. The receptor's source is a man aged 40-55 years in good health and CMV-seronegative. V and J are TRBV9 and TRBJ2-1, with unresolved D. As DNA, the CDR3 is TGTGCCAGCAGCGTAGGCTTGAACCTACCCTACAATGAGCAGTTCTTC. Translating it yields CASSVGLNLPYNEQFF.